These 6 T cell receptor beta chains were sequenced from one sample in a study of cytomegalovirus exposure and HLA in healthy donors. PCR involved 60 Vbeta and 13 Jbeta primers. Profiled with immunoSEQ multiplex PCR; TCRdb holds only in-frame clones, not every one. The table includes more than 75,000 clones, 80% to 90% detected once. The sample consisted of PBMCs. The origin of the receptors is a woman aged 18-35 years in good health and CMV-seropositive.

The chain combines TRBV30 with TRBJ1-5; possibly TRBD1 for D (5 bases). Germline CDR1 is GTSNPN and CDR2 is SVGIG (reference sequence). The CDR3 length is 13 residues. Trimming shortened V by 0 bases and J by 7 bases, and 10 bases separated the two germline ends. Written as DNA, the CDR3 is TGTGCCTGGAGTGTACTTGGGGGGCAGCCCCAGCATTTT. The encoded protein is CAWSVLGGQPQHF.

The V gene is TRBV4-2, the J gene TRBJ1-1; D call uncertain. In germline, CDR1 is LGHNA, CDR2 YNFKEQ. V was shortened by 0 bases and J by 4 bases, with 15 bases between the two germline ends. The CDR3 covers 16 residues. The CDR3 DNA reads TGTGCCAGCAGCCAAGATCTGGCCGGGAGACTCACTGAAGCTTTCTTT. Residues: CASSQDLAGRLTEAFF.

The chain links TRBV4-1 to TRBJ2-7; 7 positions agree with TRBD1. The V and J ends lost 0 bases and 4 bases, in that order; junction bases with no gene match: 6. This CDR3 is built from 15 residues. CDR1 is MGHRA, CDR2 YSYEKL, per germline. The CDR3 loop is CASSQDRLQGYEQYF. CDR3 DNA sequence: TGCGCCAGCAGCCAAGATAGGCTACAGGGGTACGAGCAGTACTTC.

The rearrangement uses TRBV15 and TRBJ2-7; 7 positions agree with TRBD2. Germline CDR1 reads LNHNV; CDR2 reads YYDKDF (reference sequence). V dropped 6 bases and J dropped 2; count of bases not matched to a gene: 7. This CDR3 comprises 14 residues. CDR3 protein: CATSLAGGAYEQYF. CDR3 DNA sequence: TGTGCCACCAGTTTAGCGGGTGGCGCCTACGAGCAGTACTTC.

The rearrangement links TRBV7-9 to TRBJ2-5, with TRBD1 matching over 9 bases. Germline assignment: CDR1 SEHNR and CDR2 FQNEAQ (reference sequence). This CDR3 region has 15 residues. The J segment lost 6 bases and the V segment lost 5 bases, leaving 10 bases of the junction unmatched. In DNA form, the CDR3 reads TGTGCCAGCAGCCCCGCTGGACAGGGGCCGAAGACCCAGTACTTC. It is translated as CASSPAGQGPKTQYF.

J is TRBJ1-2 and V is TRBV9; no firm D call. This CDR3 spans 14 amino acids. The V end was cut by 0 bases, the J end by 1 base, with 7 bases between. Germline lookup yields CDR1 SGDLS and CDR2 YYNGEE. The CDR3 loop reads CASSVGYSNYGYTF. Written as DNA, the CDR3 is TGTGCCAGCAGCGTAGGTTACAGTAACTATGGCTACACCTTC.